This T cell receptor beta chain comes out of a study of cytomegalovirus exposure and HLA in healthy donors. The CDR3 extends over 16 amino acids. The junction had 6 bases not matched to a gene; V was cut back by 0 bases and J by 7 bases. The germline V gene has CDR1 MNHEY and CDR2 SVGAGI. The PCR had 60 Vbeta and 13 Jbeta primers. Assay used: immunoSEQ multiplex PCR; TCRdb lists only in-frame clones, some missing. The sample contains more than 150,000 clones, about 86% of which appear only once. Sequenced sample: PBMCs. This TCR was sampled from a woman between 18 and 29 years old in good health and CMV-seropositive. The rearrangement links TRBV6-5 to TRBJ2-1; 10 nucleotides agree with TRBD2. In nucleotides, the CDR3 is TGTGCCAGCAGTTACTCGGAGCGGGGGGGCAGAAATGAGCAGTTCTTC. Its translation: CASSYSERGGRNEQFF.